This TCR beta chain was documented in a study of blood T cell repertoires in COVID-19 (TCRdb year 2020). About the investigation overall: Samples from collaborators originated in the United States, Italy and Spain and spanned both the acute and convalescent phases of COVID-19. The material from the prospective study consisted of cDNA or gDNA derived from T cells, B-cell-depleted T cells, or PBMCs. The dataset comprised deeply sampled blood TCRbeta repertoires from subjects exposed to, actively infected with, or recovered from COVID-19. The repertoires were made available in a free public database intended to serve as a resource for research on the immune response to SARS-CoV-2. Samples were obtained from the ongoing ImmuneRACE study (first 160 participants) and from roughly 1,300 subjects provided by 6 global collaborators. The sample metadata nearly always contained a de-identified subject ID, COVID-19 status, age in years and sex. HLA class I and class II types, where available, came from metadata supplied by the sample provider rather than from assay-based typing.

The paper's findings and limits, for the study overall: How much clinical and demographic metadata was included differed by source and by participant, and the metadata was provided uncurated.

Each collaborating institution followed its own protocols to collect whole blood in K2EDTA tubes. For TCRbeta analysis, collaborator samples were shipped as frozen whole blood, as isolated PBMCs, or as DNA extracted from either sample type. In regard to this clone: The clone's antigen remains unknown. The sample holds no much larger clone one base away, and base qualities are not on file.

The immunoSEQ Assay, a bias-controlled multiplex PCR, was used to amplify TCRbeta CDR3 regions from genomic DNA. The original pipeline was this. The number of nucleated cells in each sample was estimated by amplification of reference gene primers within the assay. To quantify the absolute abundance of each unique TCRbeta CDR3 rearrangement, sequence reads were collapsed and filtered. For each sample, productive Simpson clonality was calculated as the square root of Simpson's diversity index across productive rearrangements. The source is immuneACCESS, and TCRdb retained only in-frame sequences with V and J called. Part of the clones is not carried over; for the studies checked, unresolved V genes explain less than half of this, and the remainder is unexplained. The DNA gave D and trimming, while V, J and clone size come from that table. The sample records over 85,000 clones, under 85% of which are singletons. About 2.1% of the sample comes from the top ten.

According to the germline V gene, CDR1 reads MNHEY and CDR2 reads SVGAGI. The CDR3 numbers 13 residues from cysteine through phenylalanine. Kept here is only the CDR3 DNA, which spans 39 bases and is read in frame from base 1. V loses 4 bases at its end and J loses 6 bases; junction bases beyond the gene matches: 5. The TCR originated in a woman aged 70-85 years with acute or convalescent COVID-19. This chain is built from TRBV6-5 and TRBJ2-7; 8 bases in the junction line up with TRBD1. Material: peripheral blood. CDR3 region: CASSSDRGSEQYF. The bases read TGTGCCAGCAGTTCCGACAGGGGTAGCGAGCAGTACTTC.